This TCR beta chain was found in a study of shared clonotypes between healthy human individuals. Approximately 30,000 T cell genomes (roughly 220 ng DNA) went into each sorted-subset replicate. Method: immunoSEQ multiplex PCR; TCRdb's copy keeps in-frame clones and lacks some. Altogether some 2,500,000 clones are present, approximately 93% being singletons, with the ten largest covering approximately 0.37%. Broader study findings: Apart from blood, nothing was sampled; tissue repertoires likely differ.

Germline V lookup: CDR1 SEHNR, CDR2 FQNEAQ (reference sequence). Trimming stripped 1 base from V and 6 bases from J, with 3 bases between. This CDR3 has 12 amino acids. Donors comprised healthy HIV-negative adults lacking recent acute infections or vaccinations. This clone was seen a handful of times. What it recognizes is unknown. Other DNA sequences within the sample encode an identical CDR3. This TCR was recovered from a man aged 18 to 35 in good health. Some clones in this sample may be carry-over from other donors' samples. Specimen: naive CD4+ T cells from PBMCs. Subset denoted: CD45RA+ positively selected. The gene calls are TRBV7-9 and TRBJ1-4; D remains ambiguous. The CDR3 nucleotides read TGTGCCAGCAGCTTAGGTTATGAAAAACTGTTTTTT. Its protein product is CASSLGYEKLFF.